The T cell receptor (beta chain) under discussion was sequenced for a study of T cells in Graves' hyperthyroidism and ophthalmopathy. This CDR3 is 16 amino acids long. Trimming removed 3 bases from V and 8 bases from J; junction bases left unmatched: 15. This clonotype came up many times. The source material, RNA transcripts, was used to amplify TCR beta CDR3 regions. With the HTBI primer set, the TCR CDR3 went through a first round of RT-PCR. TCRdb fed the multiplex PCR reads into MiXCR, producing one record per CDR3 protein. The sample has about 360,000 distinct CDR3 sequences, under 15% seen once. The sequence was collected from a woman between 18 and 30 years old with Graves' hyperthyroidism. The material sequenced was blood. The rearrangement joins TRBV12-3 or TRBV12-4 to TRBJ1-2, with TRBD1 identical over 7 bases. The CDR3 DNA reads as TGTGCCAGCAGTTTGCGAGGGGGCGATTTCTCTAGCGGCTACACCTTC. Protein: CASSLRGGDFSSGYTF.